This TCR beta chain was sequenced during a study of CD4 T cells in relation to SARS-CoV-2 and coronaviruses. This clone was seen only once. Germline CDR1 reads SGHRS; CDR2 reads YFSETQ. This CDR3 has 13 residues. Trimming took 0 bases from V and 9 from J; bases not matched to a gene: 5. TCRdb's copy holds only in-frame clones and misses some; the assay was immunoSEQ multiplex PCR. The sample includes approximately 60,000 clones, about 91% of them seen just once. V usage is TRBV5-1 and J usage is TRBJ1-2, with 7 bases identical to TRBD1. The receptor comes from an adult with COVID-19. The sequencing sample was made of naive CD4+ T cells from PBMCs. Subset described: naive CD4+ T cells isolated by negative enrichment. The CDR3 is CASSLDRGMSYTF. As DNA, the CDR3 is TGCGCCAGCAGCTTGGACAGGGGAATGAGCTACACCTTC.